Listed below are T cell receptor beta chains from one sample, sequenced in a study of shared clonotypes between healthy human individuals. Data came from immunoSEQ multiplex PCR; TCRdb stores just in-frame clones and leaves some out. The sample carries about 460,000 clones, more than 70% recorded once. The sample was PBMCs. These receptors originate from a woman between 40 and 55 years old in good health. Some clones in this sample may be carry-over from other donors' samples. The CDR3 runs from the conserved cysteine through the conserved F or W. The D gene is left open where the match is weak. For some rows the clone size is stated as once, few or many, or as a class when expanded; others skip it.

v_gene: TRBV7-2; j_gene: TRBJ1-3; d_gene: TRBD1; abundance: NA; CDR3nt: TGTGCCAGCAGCTCACGACAGGGGTTGAGCTCTGGAAACACCATATATTTT; CDR3aa: CASSSRQGLSSGNTIYF
v_gene: TRBV23-1; j_gene: TRBJ1-1; d_gene: NA; abundance: NA; CDR3nt: TGCGCCAGCAGTCGGCCACCGCCGAACACTGAAGCTTTCTTT; CDR3aa: CASSRPPPNTEAFF
v_gene: TRBV7-8; j_gene: TRBJ2-7; d_gene: NA; abundance: few; CDR3nt: TGTGCCAGCAGTTATCCTGGTATGGAGGCTTACGAGCAGTACTTC; CDR3aa: CASSYPGMEAYEQYF
v_gene: TRBV4-2; j_gene: TRBJ2-7; d_gene: TRBD2; abundance: NA; CDR3nt: TGTGCCAGCAGCCGGGGGACTAGCAGCTACGAGCAGTACTTC; CDR3aa: CASSRGTSSYEQYF
v_gene: TRBV10-3; j_gene: TRBJ1-2; d_gene: TRBD1; abundance: NA; CDR3nt: TGTGCCATCACAGGACAGGAAGGAGGTCAAGGTGGCTACACCTTC; CDR3aa: CAITGQEGGQGGYTF
v_gene: TRBV18; j_gene: TRBJ2-1; d_gene: NA; abundance: NA; CDR3nt: TGTGCCAGCTCACAGTACAATGAGCAGTTCTTC; CDR3aa: CASSQYNEQFF
v_gene: TRBV18; j_gene: TRBJ2-4; d_gene: NA; abundance: NA; CDR3nt: TGTGCCAGCTCACCAGGGGTAAGTTGTTTAGCCAAAAACATTCAGTACTTC; CDR3aa: CASSPGVSCLAKNIQYF
v_gene: TRBV7-9; j_gene: TRBJ2-7; d_gene: NA; abundance: NA; CDR3nt: TGTGCCAGCAGCTTAGGTAGCACCTACGAGCAGTACTTC; CDR3aa: CASSLGSTYEQYF
v_gene: TRBV5-4; j_gene: TRBJ1-1; d_gene: NA; abundance: NA; CDR3nt: TGTGCCAGCAGCTGGACGGACAGAGACCACACTGAAGCTTTCTTT; CDR3aa: CASSWTDRDHTEAFF
v_gene: TRBV30; j_gene: TRBJ1-3; d_gene: NA; abundance: NA; CDR3nt: TGTGCCTGGAGGATCAGGGGTGGAAACACCATATATTTT; CDR3aa: CAWRIRGGNTIYF
v_gene: TRBV7-8; j_gene: TRBJ2-1; d_gene: NA; abundance: NA; CDR3nt: TGTGCCAGCAGCTTGAACGGGTACTCCTACAATGAGCAGTTCTTC; CDR3aa: CASSLNGYSYNEQFF
v_gene: TRBV6-6; j_gene: TRBJ2-1; d_gene: TRBD2; abundance: NA; CDR3nt: TGTGCCAGCAGTTACTCCCGGGGGGGCTCCTACAATGAGCAGTTCTTC; CDR3aa: CASSYSRGGSYNEQFF
v_gene: TRBV11-3; j_gene: TRBJ2-5; d_gene: NA; abundance: many; CDR3nt: TGTGCCAGCAGCTTAGGTTCAGTCGTCCAAGAGACCCAGTACTTC; CDR3aa: CASSLGSVVQETQYF
v_gene: TRBV5-1; j_gene: TRBJ1-1; d_gene: NA; abundance: NA; CDR3nt: TGCGCCAGCAGCTTGGGACAGAGGGGAACTGAAGCTTTCTTT; CDR3aa: CASSLGQRGTEAFF
v_gene: TRBV30; j_gene: TRBJ1-2; d_gene: NA; abundance: once; CDR3nt: TGTGCCTGGAGTGTAGGGGTGATGAGGAACTATGGCTACACCTTC; CDR3aa: CAWSVGVMRNYGYTF
v_gene: TRBV5-4; j_gene: TRBJ1-3; d_gene: TRBD1; abundance: NA; CDR3nt: TGTGCCAGCAGCGACAGGGAAGCTGGAAACACCATATATTTT; CDR3aa: CASSDREAGNTIYF
v_gene: TRBV11-2; j_gene: TRBJ2-7; d_gene: NA; abundance: NA; CDR3nt: TGTGCCAGCAGCTTAGGTGGCAGCTCCTACGAGCAGTACTTC; CDR3aa: CASSLGGSSYEQYF
v_gene: TRBV7-2; j_gene: TRBJ2-5; d_gene: NA; abundance: many; CDR3nt: TGTGCCAGCAGCTTAGTACAGCAAGAGACCCAGTACTTC; CDR3aa: CASSLVQQETQYF
v_gene: TRBV18; j_gene: TRBJ2-3; d_gene: TRBD2; abundance: once; CDR3nt: TGTGCCAGCTCATCCCTAGCGGGAGGCCCGACGAGCACAGATACGCAGTATTTT; CDR3aa: CASSSLAGGPTSTDTQYF
v_gene: TRBV5-1; j_gene: TRBJ2-2; d_gene: TRBD1; abundance: NA; CDR3nt: TGCGCCAGCAGCTTTCTACAGGGGGCAAACGGGGAGCTGTTTTTT; CDR3aa: CASSFLQGANGELFF
v_gene: TRBV28; j_gene: TRBJ2-7; d_gene: TRBD1; abundance: NA; CDR3nt: TGTGCCAGCAGTCCCTTGGGGGACAGTGCCTACGAGCAGTACTTC; CDR3aa: CASSPLGDSAYEQYF
v_gene: TRBV5-1; j_gene: TRBJ2-1; d_gene: NA; abundance: NA; CDR3nt: TGCGCCAGCAGCTTGGTCCTGAACAATGAGCAGTTCTTC; CDR3aa: CASSLVLNNEQFF
v_gene: TRBV28; j_gene: TRBJ2-3; d_gene: NA; abundance: NA; CDR3nt: TGTGCCAGCAGGACCACAGATACGCAGTATTTT; CDR3aa: CASRTTDTQYF
v_gene: TRBV28; j_gene: TRBJ2-3; d_gene: NA; abundance: NA; CDR3nt: TGTGCCAGCAGTTCAACTACAGTAACCGGCTCTAGCACAGATACGCAGTATTTT; CDR3aa: CASSSTTVTGSSTDTQYF
v_gene: TRBV10-3; j_gene: TRBJ1-1; d_gene: NA; abundance: NA; CDR3nt: TGTGCCATCAGTGAGGGACAGACAAAAAACACTGAAGCTTTCTTT; CDR3aa: CAISEGQTKNTEAFF
v_gene: TRBV6-6; j_gene: TRBJ2-7; d_gene: NA; abundance: NA; CDR3nt: TGTGCCAGCAGTTACGAGACAGCGTCAACCTACGAGCAGTACTTC; CDR3aa: CASSYETASTYEQYF
v_gene: TRBV25-1; j_gene: TRBJ2-7; d_gene: TRBD2; abundance: NA; CDR3nt: TGTGCCAGCAGAGAACCACGTCCTAGCGGCTCCTACGAGCAGTACTTC; CDR3aa: CASREPRPSGSYEQYF
v_gene: TRBV2; j_gene: TRBJ1-4; d_gene: NA; abundance: few; CDR3nt: TGTGCCAGCAGTGTCCAGGGGAGGATTAATGAAAAACTGTTTTTT; CDR3aa: CASSVQGRINEKLFF
v_gene: TRBV30; j_gene: TRBJ1-1; d_gene: NA; abundance: NA; CDR3nt: TGTGCCTGGAGTGTAATGGGAAGGGGGACTGAAGCTTTCTTT; CDR3aa: CAWSVMGRGTEAFF
v_gene: TRBV10-2; j_gene: TRBJ1-2; d_gene: TRBD1; abundance: NA; CDR3nt: TGCGCCAGCATGACGGACAACGCAGGGGGCTCTGGCTACACCTTC; CDR3aa: CASMTDNAGGSGYTF
v_gene: TRBV5-1; j_gene: TRBJ2-7; d_gene: NA; abundance: NA; CDR3nt: TGCGCCAGCAGCTTCGCAGCCGGCGAGCAGTACTTC; CDR3aa: CASSFAAGEQYF
v_gene: TRBV18; j_gene: TRBJ2-3; d_gene: NA; abundance: NA; CDR3nt: TGTGCCAGCTCACCCGGGGCGGCAGATACGCAGTATTTT; CDR3aa: CASSPGAADTQYF
v_gene: TRBV11-3; j_gene: TRBJ2-2; d_gene: TRBD1; abundance: NA; CDR3nt: TGTGCCAGCAGCAACCTGGGACAGGGAAGTGTCACCGGGGAGCTGTTTTTT; CDR3aa: CASSNLGQGSVTGELFF
v_gene: TRBV9; j_gene: TRBJ2-2; d_gene: NA; abundance: NA; CDR3nt: TGTGCCAGCAGCGTAGGGATGGAGGCCGGGGAGCTGTTTTTT; CDR3aa: CASSVGMEAGELFF
v_gene: TRBV27; j_gene: TRBJ2-3; d_gene: NA; abundance: NA; CDR3nt: TGTGCCAGCAGTTCCCTCAGCGGGACAAGCACAGATACGCAGTATTTT; CDR3aa: CASSSLSGTSTDTQYF
v_gene: TRBV28; j_gene: TRBJ2-7; d_gene: NA; abundance: NA; CDR3nt: TGTGCCAGCAGTTTGAGGCAGGGGGGCGACGAGCAGTACTTC; CDR3aa: CASSLRQGGDEQYF
v_gene: TRBV27; j_gene: TRBJ2-1; d_gene: TRBD1; abundance: NA; CDR3nt: TGTGCCAGCAGTTTGACAGGGCCTCTCCAAAGCTCCTACAATGAGCAGTTCTTC; CDR3aa: CASSLTGPLQSSYNEQFF
v_gene: TRBV4-1; j_gene: TRBJ1-2; d_gene: TRBD1; abundance: NA; CDR3nt: TGCGCCAGCAGCCCTGGACAGGGGGCTGTACTGGGCTACACCTTC; CDR3aa: CASSPGQGAVLGYTF
v_gene: TRBV27; j_gene: TRBJ2-3; d_gene: TRBD1; abundance: NA; CDR3nt: TGTGCCAGCAGCCCACAGGGGATTCGCACAGATACGCAGTATTTT; CDR3aa: CASSPQGIRTDTQYF
v_gene: TRBV18; j_gene: TRBJ1-1; d_gene: TRBD1; abundance: few; CDR3nt: TGTGCCAGCTCAGGACCCGACAGGGGGGCTTTCTTT; CDR3aa: CASSGPDRGAFF
v_gene: TRBV15; j_gene: TRBJ2-7; d_gene: TRBD1; abundance: once; CDR3nt: TGTGCCATCAGCAGGAGACAGGGCGCTCCCTACGAGCAGTACTTC; CDR3aa: CAISRRQGAPYEQYF
v_gene: TRBV19; j_gene: TRBJ2-3; d_gene: NA; abundance: NA; CDR3nt: TGTGCCAGTAGTATCCGGACAGTTAGCACAGATACGCAGTATTTT; CDR3aa: CASSIRTVSTDTQYF
v_gene: TRBV18; j_gene: TRBJ2-6; d_gene: NA; abundance: NA; CDR3nt: TGTGCCAGCTCACCAGTGACCTGGAGTCCGAGGCTCAGCTCTGGGGCCAACGTCCTGACTTTC; CDR3aa: CASSPVTWSPRLSSGANVLTF
v_gene: TRBV18; j_gene: TRBJ2-7; d_gene: TRBD2; abundance: NA; CDR3nt: TGTGCCAGCTCACTTAAGACTAGCGGGAGCTACGAGCAGTACTTC; CDR3aa: CASSLKTSGSYEQYF
v_gene: TRBV5-1; j_gene: TRBJ1-1; d_gene: TRBD1; abundance: once; CDR3nt: TGCGCCAGCAGCTTCCCGACAGGGCCGGCTTTCTTT; CDR3aa: CASSFPTGPAFF
v_gene: TRBV29-1; j_gene: TRBJ1-5; d_gene: TRBD1; abundance: NA; CDR3nt: TGCAGCGTTTCCGGGACAGGGGGTCAGCCCCAGCATTTT; CDR3aa: CSVSGTGGQPQHF
v_gene: TRBV18; j_gene: TRBJ2-7; d_gene: NA; abundance: few; CDR3nt: TGTGCCAGCTCACCAAACACAGGCTACGAGCAGTACTTC; CDR3aa: CASSPNTGYEQYF